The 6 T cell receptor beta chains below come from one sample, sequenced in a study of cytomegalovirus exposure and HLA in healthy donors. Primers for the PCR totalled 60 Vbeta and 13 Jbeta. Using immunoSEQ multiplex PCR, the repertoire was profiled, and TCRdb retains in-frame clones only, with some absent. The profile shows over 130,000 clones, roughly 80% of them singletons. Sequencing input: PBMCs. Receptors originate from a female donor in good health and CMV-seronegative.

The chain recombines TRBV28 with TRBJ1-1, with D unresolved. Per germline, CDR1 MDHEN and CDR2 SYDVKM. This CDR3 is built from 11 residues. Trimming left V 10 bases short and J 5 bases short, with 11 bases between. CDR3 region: CATSRSTEAFF. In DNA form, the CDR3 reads TGTGCCACTTCGAGGAGTACTGAAGCTTTCTTT.

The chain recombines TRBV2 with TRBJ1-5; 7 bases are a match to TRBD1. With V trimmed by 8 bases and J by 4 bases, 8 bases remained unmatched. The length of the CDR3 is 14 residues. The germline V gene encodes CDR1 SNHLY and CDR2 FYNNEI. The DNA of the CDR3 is TGTGCCAGCTGCCTAAGGGACAGAAATCAGCCCCAGCATTTT. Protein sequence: CASCLRDRNQPQHF.

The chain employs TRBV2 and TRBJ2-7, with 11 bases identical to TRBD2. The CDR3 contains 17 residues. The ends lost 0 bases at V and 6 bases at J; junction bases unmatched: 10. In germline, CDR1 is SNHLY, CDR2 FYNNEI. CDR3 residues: CASSEAAASGRLREQYF. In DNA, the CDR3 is TGTGCCAGCAGTGAAGCGGCGGCTAGCGGGAGGTTACGCGAGCAGTACTTC.

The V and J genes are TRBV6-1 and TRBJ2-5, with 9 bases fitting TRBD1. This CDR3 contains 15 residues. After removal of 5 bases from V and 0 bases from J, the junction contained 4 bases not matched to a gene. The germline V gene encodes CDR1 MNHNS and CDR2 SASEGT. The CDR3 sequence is CASSLRDRDQETQYF. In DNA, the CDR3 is TGTGCCAGCAGTCTCCGGGACAGGGACCAAGAGACCCAGTACTTC.

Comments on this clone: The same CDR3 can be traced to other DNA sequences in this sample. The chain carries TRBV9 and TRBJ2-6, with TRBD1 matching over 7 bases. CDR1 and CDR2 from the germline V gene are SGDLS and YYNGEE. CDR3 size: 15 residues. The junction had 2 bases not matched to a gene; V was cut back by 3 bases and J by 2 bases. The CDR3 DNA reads TGTGCCAGCAGCGCTGACAGGGCTGGGGCCAACGTCCTGACTTTC. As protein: CASSADRAGANVLTF.

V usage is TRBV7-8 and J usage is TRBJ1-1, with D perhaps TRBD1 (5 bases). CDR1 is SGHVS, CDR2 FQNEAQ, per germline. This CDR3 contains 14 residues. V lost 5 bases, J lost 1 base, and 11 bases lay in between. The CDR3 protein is CASSIGAANTEAFF. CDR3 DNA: TGTGCCAGCAGCATTGGGGCGGCGAACACTGAAGCTTTCTTT.